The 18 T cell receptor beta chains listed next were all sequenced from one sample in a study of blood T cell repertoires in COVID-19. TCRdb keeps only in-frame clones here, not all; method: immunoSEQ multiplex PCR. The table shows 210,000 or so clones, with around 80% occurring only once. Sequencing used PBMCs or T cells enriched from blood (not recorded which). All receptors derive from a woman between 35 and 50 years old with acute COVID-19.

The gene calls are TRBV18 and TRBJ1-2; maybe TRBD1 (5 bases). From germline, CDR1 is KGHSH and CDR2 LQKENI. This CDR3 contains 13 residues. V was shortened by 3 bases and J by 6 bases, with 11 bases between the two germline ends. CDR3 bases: TGTGCCAGCTCACCTGACAGCTTTGATGGCTACACCTTC. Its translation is CASSPDSFDGYTF.

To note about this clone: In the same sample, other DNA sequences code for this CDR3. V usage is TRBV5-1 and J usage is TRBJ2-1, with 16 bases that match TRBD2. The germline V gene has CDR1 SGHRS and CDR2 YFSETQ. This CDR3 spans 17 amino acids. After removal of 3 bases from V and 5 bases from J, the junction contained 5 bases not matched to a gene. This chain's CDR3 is CASSSGTSGRAHNEQFF. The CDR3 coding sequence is TGCGCCAGCAGCTCAGGGACTAGCGGGAGGGCCCACAATGAGCAGTTCTTC.

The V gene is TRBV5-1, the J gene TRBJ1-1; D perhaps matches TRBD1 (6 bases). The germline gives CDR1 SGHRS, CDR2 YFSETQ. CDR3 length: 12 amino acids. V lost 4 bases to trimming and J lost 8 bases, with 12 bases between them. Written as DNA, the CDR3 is TGCGCCAGCAGCCTGCGGACAGAAGAAGCTTTCTTT. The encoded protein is CASSLRTEEAFF.

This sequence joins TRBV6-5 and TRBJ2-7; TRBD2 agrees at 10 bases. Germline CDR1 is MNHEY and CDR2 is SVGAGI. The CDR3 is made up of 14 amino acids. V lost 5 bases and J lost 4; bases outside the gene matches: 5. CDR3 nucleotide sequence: TGTGCCAGCAGTCCCGGACTAGCGGATTACGAGCAGTACTTC. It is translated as CASSPGLADYEQYF.

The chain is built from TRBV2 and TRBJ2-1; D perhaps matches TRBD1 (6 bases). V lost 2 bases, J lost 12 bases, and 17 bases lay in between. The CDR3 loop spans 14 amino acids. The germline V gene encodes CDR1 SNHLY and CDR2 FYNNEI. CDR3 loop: CASSERWGPLGQFF. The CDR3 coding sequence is TGTGCCAGCAGTGAAAGGTGGGGGCCCCTCGGGCAGTTCTTC.

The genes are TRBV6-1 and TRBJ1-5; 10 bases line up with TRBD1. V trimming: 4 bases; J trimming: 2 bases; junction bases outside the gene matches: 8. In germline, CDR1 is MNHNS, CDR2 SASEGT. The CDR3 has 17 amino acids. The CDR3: CASSAGTGVTGNQPQHF. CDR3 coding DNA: TGTGCCAGCAGTGCTGGGACAGGGGTTACTGGCAATCAGCCCCAGCATTTT.

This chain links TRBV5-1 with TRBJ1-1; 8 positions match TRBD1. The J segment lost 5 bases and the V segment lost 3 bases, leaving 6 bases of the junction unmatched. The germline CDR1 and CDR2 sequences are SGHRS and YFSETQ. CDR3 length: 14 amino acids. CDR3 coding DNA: TGCGCCAGCAGCTGGACAGGGCTTGCAACTGAAGCTTTCTTT. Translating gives CASSWTGLATEAFF.

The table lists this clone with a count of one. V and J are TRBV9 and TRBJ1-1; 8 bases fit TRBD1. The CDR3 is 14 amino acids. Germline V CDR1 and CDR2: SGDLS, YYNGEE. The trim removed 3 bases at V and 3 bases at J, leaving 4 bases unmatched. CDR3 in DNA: TGTGCCAGCAGCGCGACAGGGGTGGACACTGAAGCTTTCTTT. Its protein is CASSATGVDTEAFF.

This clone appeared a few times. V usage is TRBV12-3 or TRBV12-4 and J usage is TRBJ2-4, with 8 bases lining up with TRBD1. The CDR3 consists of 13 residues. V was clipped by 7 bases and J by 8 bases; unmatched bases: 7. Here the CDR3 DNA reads TGTGCCAGCACCGAGGACAGGGAGTACATTCAGTACTTC. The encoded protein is CASTEDREYIQYF.

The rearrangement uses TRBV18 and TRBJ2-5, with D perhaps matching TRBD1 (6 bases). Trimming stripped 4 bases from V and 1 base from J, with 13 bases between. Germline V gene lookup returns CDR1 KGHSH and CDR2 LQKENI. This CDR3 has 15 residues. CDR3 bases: TGTGCCAGCTCACAAGACAGGATTTCCCAAGAGACCCAGTACTTC. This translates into CASSQDRISQETQYF.

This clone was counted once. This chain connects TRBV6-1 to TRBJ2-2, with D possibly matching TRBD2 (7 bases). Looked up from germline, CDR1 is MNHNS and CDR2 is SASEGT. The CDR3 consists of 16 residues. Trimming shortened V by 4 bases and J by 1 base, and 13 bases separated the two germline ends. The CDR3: CASSVRGAENTGELFF. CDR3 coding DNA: TGTGCCAGCAGTGTTCGGGGGGCCGAGAACACCGGGGAGCTGTTTTTT.

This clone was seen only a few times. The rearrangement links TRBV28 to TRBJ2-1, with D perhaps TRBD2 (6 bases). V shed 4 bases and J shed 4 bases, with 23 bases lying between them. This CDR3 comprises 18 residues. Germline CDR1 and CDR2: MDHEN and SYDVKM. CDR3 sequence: CASSSSRGATTPYNEQFF. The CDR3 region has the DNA TGTGCCAGCAGTTCATCGCGGGGAGCCACAACCCCATACAATGAGCAGTTCTTC. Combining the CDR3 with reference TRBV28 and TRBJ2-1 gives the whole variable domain DVKVTQSSRYLVKRTGEKVFLECVQDMDHENMFWYRQDPGLGLRLIYFSYDVKMKEKGDIPEGYSVSREKKERFSLILESASTNQTSMYLCASSSSRGATTPYNEQFFGPGTRLTVL.

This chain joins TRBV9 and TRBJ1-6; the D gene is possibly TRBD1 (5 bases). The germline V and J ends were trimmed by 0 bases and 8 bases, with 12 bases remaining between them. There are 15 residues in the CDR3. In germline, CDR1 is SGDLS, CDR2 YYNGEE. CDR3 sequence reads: CASSVAGGTDSPLHF. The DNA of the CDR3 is TGTGCCAGCAGCGTAGCGGGCGGGACCGATTCACCCCTCCACTTT.

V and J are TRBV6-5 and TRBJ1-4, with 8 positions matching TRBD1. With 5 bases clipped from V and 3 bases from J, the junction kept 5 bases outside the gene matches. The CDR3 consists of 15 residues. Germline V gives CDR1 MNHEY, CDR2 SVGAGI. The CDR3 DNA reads TGTGCCAGCAGTACCCGGACAGGGTCTAATGAAAAACTGTTTTTT. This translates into CASSTRTGSNEKLFF.

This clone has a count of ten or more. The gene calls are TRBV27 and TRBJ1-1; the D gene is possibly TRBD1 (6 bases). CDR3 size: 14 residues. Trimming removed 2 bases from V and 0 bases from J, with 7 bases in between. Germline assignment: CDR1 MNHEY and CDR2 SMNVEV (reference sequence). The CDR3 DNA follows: TGTGCCAGCAGTTTAAACAGGGTGAACACTGAAGCTTTCTTT. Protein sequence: CASSLNRVNTEAFF.

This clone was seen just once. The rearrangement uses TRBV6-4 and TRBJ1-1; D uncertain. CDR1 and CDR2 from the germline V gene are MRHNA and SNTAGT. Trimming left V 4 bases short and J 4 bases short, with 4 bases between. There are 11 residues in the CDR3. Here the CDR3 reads CASSASTEAFF. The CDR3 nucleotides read TGTGCCAGCAGTGCGAGCACTGAAGCTTTCTTT.

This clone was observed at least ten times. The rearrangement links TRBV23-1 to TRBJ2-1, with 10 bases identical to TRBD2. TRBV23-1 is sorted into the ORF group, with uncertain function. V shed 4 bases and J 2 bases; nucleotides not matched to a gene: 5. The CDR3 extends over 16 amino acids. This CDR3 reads CASSRTSGPPYNEQFF. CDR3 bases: TGCGCCAGCAGTCGGACTAGCGGCCCACCCTACAATGAGCAGTTCTTC.

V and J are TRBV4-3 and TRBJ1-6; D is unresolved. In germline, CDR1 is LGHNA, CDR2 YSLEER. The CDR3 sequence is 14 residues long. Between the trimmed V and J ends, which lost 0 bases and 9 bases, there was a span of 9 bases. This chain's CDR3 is CASSQDMRISPLHF. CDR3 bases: TGCGCCAGCAGCCAAGATATGAGGATTTCACCCCTCCACTTT.